The 12 T cell receptor beta chains given below trace back to one sample, sequenced in a study of blood T cell repertoires in COVID-19. This table comes from immunoSEQ multiplex PCR, and its TCRdb copy is limited to in-frame clones, with some not included. Of 100,000 to 140,000 clones detected, approximately 81% appear once; the ten largest clones hold approximately 4%. Material for sequencing was peripheral blood. These receptors were obtained from a human donor in a cohort sampled during active COVID-19.

V is TRBV7-2 and J is TRBJ2-5; D unresolved. CDR3 length equals 13 residues. V lost 4 bases to trimming and J lost 2 bases, with 8 bases between them. Germline values: CDR1 SGHTA, CDR2 FQGNSA. This CDR3 is CASSSVVQETQYF. DNA of the CDR3: TGTGCCAGCAGCTCGGTAGTTCAAGAGACCCAGTACTTC.

This clone was seen a single time. V gene TRBV29-1 combines with J gene TRBJ1-5; TRBD1 matches 7 bases. Germline CDR1 and CDR2: SQVTM and ANQGSEA. The V gene end was trimmed by 7 bases and the J gene end by 0 bases; junction bases not matched to a gene: 6. CDR3 size: 14 residues. CDR3 sequence: CSATTGSSNQPQHF. Here the CDR3 DNA reads TGCAGCGCCACGACAGGGAGTAGCAATCAGCCCCAGCATTTT. Full variable domain (missing parts from reference TRBV29-1 and TRBJ1-5): SAVISQKPSRDICQRGTSLTIQCQVDSQVTMMFWYRQQPGQSLTLIATANQGSEATYESGFVIDKFPISRPNLTFSTLTVSNMSPEDSSIYLCSATTGSSNQPQHFGDGTRLSIL.

V usage is TRBV28 and J usage is TRBJ2-7; D not certain. The CDR3 covers 14 residues. V shed 5 bases and J shed 4 bases, with 15 bases lying between them. CDR1 MDHEN and CDR2 SYDVKM come from the germline V gene. As DNA, the CDR3 is TGTGCCAGCAGTCCCCCGCCGGGTGAATACGAGCAGTACTTC. Protein sequence: CASSPPPGEYEQYF.

This clone was counted between two and nine times. The V and J genes are TRBV7-8 and TRBJ1-4; 10 bases are a match to TRBD1. The CDR3 covers 13 residues. The V gene end was trimmed by 6 bases and the J gene end by 7 bases; junction bases not matched to a gene: 2. Germline V gives CDR1 SGHVS, CDR2 FQNEAQ. This chain's CDR3 is CASSGTGVEKLFF. DNA for the CDR3: TGTGCCAGCAGTGGGACAGGGGTTGAAAAACTGTTTTTT. Variable domain in full (rest from reference TRBV7-8 and TRBJ1-4): GAGVSQSPRYKVAKRGQDVALRCDPISGHVSLFWYQQALGQGPEFLTYFQNEAQLDKSGLPSDRFFAERPEGSVSTLKIQRTQQEDSAVYLCASSGTGVEKLFFGSGTQLSVL.

The rearrangement joins TRBV2 to TRBJ2-7; possibly TRBD2 for D (7 bases). CDR3 length equals 14 residues. Germline V gives CDR1 SNHLY, CDR2 FYNNEI. Trimming removed 4 bases at V and 3 bases at J, with 13 bases between. In DNA, the CDR3 is TGTGCCAGCAGTGGCGGGGAGGGGGGCTACGAGCAGTACTTC. This encodes CASSGGEGGYEQYF.

This clone was counted a single time. The rearrangement links TRBV19 to TRBJ1-1, with D unresolved. V was cut by 1 base and J by 4 bases, with 7 bases left in between. Looked up from germline, CDR1 is LNHDA and CDR2 is SQIVND (reference sequence). The CDR3 length is 13 residues. CDR3 amino acids: CASSIGSGTEAFF. CDR3 coding DNA: TGTGCCAGTAGTATAGGTTCCGGCACTGAAGCTTTCTTT. Looking up the rest from reference TRBV19 and TRBJ1-1 gives the full variable domain: DGGITQSPKYLFRKEGQNVTLSCEQNLNHDAMYWYRQDPGQGLRLIYYSQIVNDFQKGDIAEGYSVSREKKESFPLTVTSAQKNPTAFYLCASSIGSGTEAFFGQGTRLTVV.

The chain couples TRBV5-1 to TRBJ2-7, with 9 nucleotides matching TRBD1. Trimming removed 4 bases from V and 4 bases from J; junction bases left unmatched: 6. The CDR3 has 14 residues. In germline, CDR1 is SGHRS, CDR2 YFSETQ. The CDR3 region is CASSPLDRGYEQYF. DNA of the CDR3: TGCGCCAGCAGCCCCCTTGACAGGGGGTACGAGCAGTACTTC. Complete variable domain (other parts from reference TRBV5-1 and TRBJ2-7): KAGVTQTPRYLIKTRGQQVTLSCSPISGHRSVSWYQQTPGQGLQFLFEYFSETQRNKGNFPGRFSGRQFSNSRSEMNVSTLELGDSALYLCASSPLDRGYEQYFGPGTRLTVT.

The chain is built from TRBV7-9 and TRBJ2-1; 15 positions match TRBD2. V lost 5 bases and J lost 7; bases outside the gene matches: 6. The CDR3 has 16 residues. Germline CDR1 SEHNR, CDR2 FQNEAQ (reference sequence). The CDR3 coding sequence is TGTGCCAGCAGCCAACCGGGACTAGCGGGAGGTAATGAGCAGTTCTTC. Amino acid sequence: CASSQPGLAGGNEQFF.

The chain employs TRBV6-5 and TRBJ1-1, with no clear D. This CDR3 region has 11 residues. V gave up 6 bases and J gave up 1 base, with 3 bases separating them. From germline, CDR1 is MNHEY and CDR2 SVGAGI. This chain's CDR3 is CASRQNTEAFF. The CDR3 DNA follows: TGTGCCAGCAGACAGAACACTGAAGCTTTCTTT.

This clone has at least ten counts. The V and J genes are TRBV4-2 and TRBJ2-3, with TRBD2 matching over 9 bases. This CDR3 spans 15 amino acids. The germline V gene has CDR1 LGHNA and CDR2 YNFKEQ. Unmatched junction bases numbered 2, after V lost 1 base and J lost 3 bases. In nucleotides, the CDR3 is TGTGCCAGCAGCCAAGGGGCGGGGGGGACAGATACGCAGTATTTT. Its translation: CASSQGAGGTDTQYF.

The chain joins TRBV28 to TRBJ2-7; TRBD2 agrees at 8 bases. There are 14 residues in the CDR3. V dropped 5 bases and J dropped 9; count of bases not matched to a gene: 12. Germline values: CDR1 MDHEN, CDR2 SYDVKM. The DNA for the CDR3 is TGTGCCAGCAGTCCCGGGACTAGACTGGCTCGGCAGTACTTC. This codes for CASSPGTRLARQYF.

The chain recombines TRBV4-3 with TRBJ2-1; 10 bases are a match to TRBD1. The CDR3 is made up of 17 amino acids. Germline V CDR1 and CDR2: LGHNA, YSLEER. Germline trimming cut 0 bases from V and 2 bases from J; bases unmatched to any gene: 4. This chain's CDR3 is CASSQDRTGGAYNEQFF. In DNA, the CDR3 is TGCGCCAGCAGCCAAGACAGGACAGGGGGGGCCTACAATGAGCAGTTCTTC.